These 25 T cell receptor beta chains were all obtained from the same sample, sequenced in a study of metastatic and nonmetastatic thyroid tumors. Each patient went into thyroid surgery without having received any treatment. With MiXCR, TCRdb called clones anew from the PCR reads. Seen here are about 20,000 clones, roughly 22% observed once, and the top ten hold approximately 5.9%. What was sequenced was tumor tissue. The receptors were gathered from a female donor with papillary thyroid cancer or a benign thyroid nodule (not recorded which). Some clones in this sample may be carry-over from other donors' samples.

This clone ranks as large. The rearrangement joins TRBV28 to TRBJ2-7, with 8 positions matching TRBD2. The germline CDR1 and CDR2 sequences are MDHEN and SYDVKM. With 4 bases clipped from V and 3 bases from J, the junction kept 11 bases outside the gene matches. This CDR3 is built from 16 residues. In nucleotides, the CDR3 is TGTGCCAGCAGTTCCTCCGGGACTAGAGCCTTCTACGAGCAGTACTTC. Encoded protein: CASSSSGTRAFYEQYF.

Concerning this clone itself: An end of the junction differs from the germline gene, which may be a read error. The genes are TRBV6-1 and TRBJ1-5, with 7 bases aligning to TRBD1. This CDR3 region has 13 residues. Germline V gene lookup returns CDR1 MNHNS and CDR2 SASEGT. This CDR3 reads CAISAGGHQPHHF. The CDR3 DNA is TGTGCCATCTCGGCAGGGGGACATCAGCCCCATCATTTT.

Turning to this clone: The junction shows a germline mismatch at one end, possibly a read error. The V gene is TRBV6-1, the J gene TRBJ2-3, with a possible D match to TRBD1 (6 bases). The CDR3 covers 15 residues. Per the germline V gene, CDR1 is MNHNS and CDR2 is SASEGT. CDR3 amino acids: CASSEAIQGTYTQYF. As DNA, the CDR3 is TGTGCCAGCAGTGAAGCGATACAGGGCACATATACGCAGTATTTT.

This clone was recorded many times. The rearrangement joins TRBV6-1 to TRBJ2-4; 10 bases line up with TRBD2. Trimming at V came to 4 bases and at J to 0 bases, leaving 3 bases not matched to a gene. The CDR3 is made up of 16 amino acids. Germline V gene data show CDR1 as MNHNS and CDR2 as SASEGT. The CDR3 spells CASSGGLAIAKNIQYF. CDR3 sequence (DNA): TGTGCCAGCAGTGGGGGACTAGCGATAGCCAAAAACATTCAGTACTTC.

Comment on this clone: At one boundary the junction diverges from the germline segment, which might be a read error. J is TRBJ2-7 and V is TRBV28; either TRBD1 or TRBD2 may supply D (6 bases each). Germline V gene lookup returns CDR1 MDHEN and CDR2 SYDVKM. The CDR3 extends over 15 amino acids. The CDR3, as DNA: TGTGCCGGCAGTTCCGGGGGCAGGGGCTCTGTAGGGCAGTACTTC. Its translation is CAGSSGGRGSVGQYF. The whole variable domain, remainder taken from reference TRBV28 and TRBJ2-7, is DVKVTQSSRYLVKRTGEKVFLECVQDMDHENMFWYRQDPGLGLRLIYFSYDVKMKEKGDIPEGYSVSREKKERFSLILESASTNQTSMYLCAGSSGGRGSVGQYFGPGTRLTVT.

The chain combines TRBV19 with TRBJ1-5; no firm D call. The germline V gene encodes CDR1 LNHDA and CDR2 SQIVND (reference sequence). The CDR3 length is 13 residues. V was trimmed by 6 bases and J by 4 bases, leaving 10 bases between them. The CDR3 DNA follows: TGTGCCAGTAGGAACGGTCTAAATCAGCCCCAGCATTTT. It translates to CASRNGLNQPQHF.

This chain links TRBV5-1 with TRBJ2-1; D may be TRBD1 (7 bases). Germline lookup yields CDR1 SGHRS and CDR2 YFSETQ. The CDR3 is made up of 14 amino acids. V was shortened by 0 bases and J by 7 bases, with 11 bases between the two germline ends. DNA of the CDR3: TGCGCCAGCAGCTTGGGGACAGGAGGGAATGAGCAGTTCTTC. It codes for CASSLGTGGNEQFF. Filled out from reference TRBV5-1 and TRBJ2-1, the complete variable domain reads KAGVTQTPRYLIKTRGQQVTLSCSPISGHRSVSWYQQTPGQGLQFLFEYFSETQRNKGNFPGRFSGRQFSNSRSEMNVSTLELGDSALYLCASSLGTGGNEQFFGPGTRLTVL.

This clone was seen repeatedly, ten times or more. This sequence joins TRBV7-7 and TRBJ2-3; 9 bases are a match to TRBD2. The CDR3 consists of 16 residues. The V gene's germline CDR1 is SSHAT and CDR2 FNYEAQ (reference sequence). The ends lost 5 bases at V and 0 bases at J; junction bases unmatched: 6. The CDR3 loop reads CASSPGLARSTDTQYF. Here the CDR3 DNA reads TGTGCCAGCAGCCCAGGACTAGCGCGAAGCACAGATACGCAGTATTTT.

In the case of this clone: The CDR3 carries no conserved terminal phenylalanine or tryptophan, so it likely arises from a read error. The chain employs TRBV20-1 and TRBJ1-2, with D possibly being TRBD1 (5 bases). CDR1 is DFQATT and CDR2 is SNEGSKA in the germline V gene (reference sequence). CDR3 length equals 14 residues. Trimming took off 3 bases at V and 8 bases at J, with 19 bases between the two ends. Here the CDR3 DNA reads TGCAGTGCTAGTAGGGTACTGGGGGGTTACGGCTACACCCTC. Its translation: CSASRVLGGYGYTL.

This clone came up a few times. The rearrangement uses TRBV28 and TRBJ2-2; no firm D call. Germline values: CDR1 MDHEN, CDR2 SYDVKM. V shed 3 bases and J shed 8 bases, with 16 bases lying between them. The CDR3 contains 15 residues. The CDR3 region is CASSLGVSDVGELFF. Here the CDR3 DNA reads TGTGCCAGCAGTTTGGGCGTTAGTGACGTGGGGGAGCTGTTTTTT.

The rearrangement joins TRBV6-1 to TRBJ2-7; the match to TRBD1 covers 11 bases. Germline CDR1 MNHNS, CDR2 SASEGT. This CDR3 contains 15 residues. The V and J ends lost 5 bases and 4 bases, in that order; junction bases with no gene match: 7. This chain's CDR3 is CASSTQGTGGYEQYF. Written as DNA, the CDR3 is TGTGCCAGCAGTACCCAAGGGACAGGGGGTTACGAGCAGTACTTC.

This chain links TRBV5-1 with TRBJ2-3; maybe TRBD1 (5 bases). The V and J ends lost 0 bases and 0 bases respectively, with 5 bases between them. Germline CDR1 SGHRS, CDR2 YFSETQ. The CDR3 runs 14 residues. The CDR3 DNA follows: TGCGCCAGCAGCTTGGGGACAAGCACAGATACGCAGTATTTT. It encodes CASSLGTSTDTQYF.

This clone occurred once. The rearrangement uses TRBV5-1 and TRBJ1-4; 7 bases map to TRBD1. The CDR3 has 18 residues. The germline gives CDR1 SGHRS, CDR2 YFSETQ. V gave up 5 bases and J gave up 3 bases; unmatched junction bases: 16. The CDR3 here is CASSSFERGRRANEKLFF. The CDR3 DNA is TGCGCCAGCAGTTCCTTTGAGAGGGGGCGCCGGGCTAATGAAAAACTGTTTTTT.

This sequence joins TRBV7-3 and TRBJ2-1; 8 positions match TRBD2. From germline, CDR1 is SGHTA and CDR2 FQGTGA. There are 17 residues in the CDR3. The trim removed 5 bases at V and 4 bases at J, leaving 13 bases unmatched. The CDR3 bases are TGTGCCAGCAGCCCAGCCGGGAGCGGGAGATGGTACAATGAGCAGTTCTTC. It specifies CASSPAGSGRWYNEQFF.

The rearrangement links TRBV6-1 to TRBJ2-7; possible D gene TRBD1, 6 bases. V was pared by 5 bases and J by 5 bases, with 19 bases between. The CDR3 has 15 amino acids. From germline, CDR1 is MNHNS and CDR2 SASEGT. The chain's CDR3 is CASSPVRTVVHEQYF. CDR3 nucleotide sequence: TGTGCCAGCAGTCCCGTCAGGACAGTCGTCCACGAGCAGTACTTC.

This clone was detected a few times. The CDR3 nucleotides are TGTGCCAGCAGCCTCATGACAGGGCTCACAGATACGCAGTATTTT. Its protein product is CASSLMTGLTDTQYF. The V call is TRBV11-2, the J call TRBJ2-3; TRBD1 matches 7 bases. The CDR3 is 15 residues long. Germline V gene lookup returns CDR1 SGHAT and CDR2 FQNNGV. V shed 5 bases, J shed 2 bases, and the junction held 7 bases outside the gene matches.

This clone was observed at least ten times. This chain joins TRBV7-2 and TRBJ1-1; D gene ambiguous. Trimming took off 6 bases at V and 1 base at J, with 12 bases between the two ends. CDR3 size: 14 residues. The germline V gene encodes CDR1 SGHTA and CDR2 FQGNSA. CDR3 in DNA: TGTGCCAGCAGGAAACGGACCCAGAACACTGAAGCTTTCTTT. Its protein is CASRKRTQNTEAFF.

This clone is categorized as medium-sized. The CDR3 is CASSFGREFSYEQYF. As DNA, the CDR3 is TGTGCCAGCAGTTTTGGCAGGGAATTCTCCTACGAGCAGTACTTC. V is TRBV28 and J is TRBJ2-7, with D tentatively TRBD1 (5 bases). This CDR3 spans 15 amino acids. Germline lookup yields CDR1 MDHEN and CDR2 SYDVKM. Trimming shortened V by 3 bases and J by 0 bases, and 12 bases separated the two germline ends.

The chain joins TRBV24-1 to TRBJ2-7, with 8 bases identical to TRBD2. The ends lost 7 bases at V and 7 bases at J; junction bases unmatched: 29. The CDR3 spans 20 residues. CDR1 KGHDR and CDR2 SFDVKD come from the germline V gene. The CDR3 nucleotides read TGTGCCACCAGCGGGGCGTTGGAAGCGGGAGTATTTTATAGGGCCCTTGAGCAGTACTTC. This translates into CATSGALEAGVFYRALEQYF.

This clone was picked up many times. The chain couples TRBV19 to TRBJ2-2; D is uncertain. The CDR3 covers 13 residues. Trimming removed 0 bases from V and 9 bases from J, with 8 bases in between. Germline loops: CDR1 LNHDA, CDR2 SQIVND (reference sequence). The CDR3 here is CASSIESHRELFF. The CDR3 coding sequence is TGTGCCAGTAGTATAGAGAGCCACCGGGAGCTGTTTTTT.

This clone has a handful of counts. The CDR3 sequence is CASSMDGYYGYTF. DNA of the CDR3: TGTGCCAGTAGTATGGACGGCTACTATGGCTACACCTTC. The chain joins TRBV19 to TRBJ1-2, with unresolved D. The CDR3 has 13 amino acids. V lost 3 bases, J lost 3 bases, and 8 bases lay in between. Germline values: CDR1 LNHDA, CDR2 SQIVND (reference sequence).

This clone occurred a few times. A read error may produce the germline difference seen at one junction end. The CDR3 region is CATIFGASYNDQFF. The DNA for the CDR3 is TGTGCCACCATCTTCGGGGCATCCTACAATGATCAGTTCTTC. The rearrangement links TRBV15 to TRBJ2-1, with D perhaps TRBD1 or TRBD2 (5 bases each). The germline V gene encodes CDR1 LNHNV and CDR2 YYDKDF (reference sequence). The CDR3 is 14 residues long.

The J gene is TRBJ1-2, the V gene TRBV5-6; 9 bases agree with TRBD1. Germline values: CDR1 SGHDT, CDR2 YYEEEE. This CDR3 is built from 14 residues. V was pared by 2 bases and J by 3 bases, with 2 bases of the junction left unmatched. The CDR3 bases are TGTGCCAGCAGCTTCGGACAGGGGCACTATGGCTACACCTTC. Its protein product is CASSFGQGHYGYTF.

The chain is built from TRBV20-1 and TRBJ1-5; the match to TRBD1 covers 7 bases. The germline V gene encodes CDR1 DFQATT and CDR2 SNEGSKA (reference sequence). Unmatched junction bases numbered 6, after V lost 4 bases and J lost 0 bases. The CDR3 is 15 amino acids. The CDR3 nucleotides read TGCAGTGCTAAAAGGACAGGCAATAGCAATCAGCCCCAGCATTTT. This translates into CSAKRTGNSNQPQHF.

The V and J genes are TRBV19 and TRBJ1-5; D uncertain. Germline CDR1 is LNHDA and CDR2 is SQIVND (reference sequence). The CDR3 loop spans 13 amino acids. V was clipped by 1 base and J by 5 bases, with 6 bases between them. CDR3 nucleotide sequence: TGTGCCAGTAGTATAGGGGGAGATCAGCCCCAGCATTTT. This codes for CASSIGGDQPQHF.